The clone carrying this T cell receptor beta chain showed up just a few times. Its antigen is unknown. TCR alpha and TCR beta cDNA libraries carrying sample barcodes and UMIs came from 5'RACE with constant-segment primers. One entry per CDR3 protein, called by TCRdb with MiXCR from the 5' RACE reads. The data contain about 340,000 distinct CDR3 sequences, less than 20% of them singletons. The data were obtained in a study of T-cell memory formation after mild COVID-19. Study-level points and caveats: Memory from before infection featured some responding clones, which suggests cross-reactive memory joined.

Germline lookup yields CDR1 DFQATT and CDR2 SNEGSKA (reference sequence). The CDR3 consists of 16 residues. V shed 3 bases and J shed 5 bases, with 22 bases lying between them. Material for sequencing was PBMCs or a T cell subset sorted from them (not recorded which). This chain uses TRBV20-1 with TRBJ2-5; TRBD2 might be the D (5 bases). The TCR sequence derives from a man aged 18 to 29 who had mild COVID-19 (a few samples of this study predate the infection). Cell type and time point are not known. The DNA of the CDR3 is TGCAGTGCTAGTTTGGACGTTCACGGGGTTGGGGAGACCCAGTACTTC. The encoded protein is CSASLDVHGVGETQYF.